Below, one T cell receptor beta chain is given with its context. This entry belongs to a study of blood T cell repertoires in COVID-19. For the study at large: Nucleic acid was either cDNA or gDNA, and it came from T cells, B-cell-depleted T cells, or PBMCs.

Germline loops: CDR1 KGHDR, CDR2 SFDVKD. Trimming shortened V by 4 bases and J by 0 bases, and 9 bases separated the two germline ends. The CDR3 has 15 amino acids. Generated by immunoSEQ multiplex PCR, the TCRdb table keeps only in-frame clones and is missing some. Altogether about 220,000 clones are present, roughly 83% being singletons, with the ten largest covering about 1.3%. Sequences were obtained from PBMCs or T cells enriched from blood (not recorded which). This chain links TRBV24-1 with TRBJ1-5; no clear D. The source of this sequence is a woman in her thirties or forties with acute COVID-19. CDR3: CATSEGPYSNQPQHF. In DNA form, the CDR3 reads TGTGCCACCAGTGAGGGCCCTTATAGCAATCAGCCCCAGCATTTT.